This T cell receptor (beta chain) is drawn from a study of CD8 T cells in Susac syndrome. Study-wide results and caveats: It was acknowledged in the study that its TCR sequencing and HLA analysis involved a relatively small number of individuals.

Notes on this clonotype: The antigen remains unidentified.

Random hexamers were used to reverse transcribe an amount of about 0.45 to 1 ug RNA. Via MiXCR, TCRdb re-called the immunoSEQ multiplex PCR reads, giving one row per CDR3 protein. The data contain some 300,000 distinct CDR3 sequences, 70% to 90% of them singletons. With V trimmed by 4 bases and J by 8 bases, 14 bases remained unmatched. This CDR3 is 16 amino acids long. In germline, CDR1 is SGHRS, CDR2 YFSETQ. Sequencing was done on a sample of CD8+ T cells from PBMCs. The V and J genes are TRBV5-1 and TRBJ2-1; TRBD1 matches at 8 bases. The origin of this receptor is a human donor with multiple sclerosis. The CDR3 DNA is TGCGCCAGCAGCCCACCGGACAGGGTTGTTCTTCATGAGCAGTTCTTC. Its protein is CASSPPDRVVLHEQFF. The full variable domain, completed using reference TRBV5-1 and TRBJ2-1, is KAGVTQTPRYLIKTRGQQVTLSCSPISGHRSVSWYQQTPGQGLQFLFEYFSETQRNKGNFPGRFSGRQFSNSRSEMNVSTLELGDSALYLCASSPPDRVVLHEQFFGPGTRLTVL.